One and the same sample provided the 7 T cell receptor beta chains below, sequenced in a study of blood T cell repertoires in COVID-19 (dated by TCRdb to 2020 to 2021). Libraries came from the immunoSEQ multiplex PCR assay. TCRdb limited this immuneACCESS table to in-frame rearrangements with V and J called. A share of clones is missing; checked studies link under half to unresolved V genes, and the rest is unexplained. The sample table contains 200,000 to 300,000 clones; only one count was recorded for 84% of them. 4.2% of the sample is in the top ten clones. The material sequenced was peripheral blood. The receptors were gathered from a man aged 55 to 69 with acute or convalescent COVID-19.

V and J are TRBV19 and TRBJ2-3; a weak D match, TRBD1 (5 bases). Between the trimmed V and J ends, which lost 8 bases and 0 bases, there was a span of 15 bases. The CDR3 totals 15 residues. Germline values: CDR1 LNHDA, CDR2 SQIVND (reference sequence). The DNA of the CDR3 is TGTGCCAGTTCTCTCCAGGGCTGGAGCACAGATACGCAGTATTTT. Protein sequence: CASSLQGWSTDTQYF.

DNA of the CDR3: TGTGCCAGCAGACCGGGACTAGGGGCGCTCGAGCAGTACTTC. It yields the protein CASRPGLGALEQYF. The chain uses TRBV7-2 and TRBJ2-7, with 8 positions matching TRBD2. Germline values: CDR1 SGHTA, CDR2 FQGNSA. The CDR3 spans 14 residues. J gave up 6 bases and V 6 bases, and 10 bases lay outside the gene matches.

The chain links TRBV7-2 to TRBJ1-1, with 8 bases fitting TRBD1. The CDR3 covers 15 residues. Germline V gene data show CDR1 as SGHTA and CDR2 as FQGNSA. V shed 5 bases, J shed 3 bases, and the junction held 8 bases outside the gene matches. CDR3 in amino acids: CASSRTGQGYTEAFF. The CDR3 bases are TGTGCCAGCAGCAGAACCGGACAGGGATACACTGAAGCTTTCTTT.

This chain joins TRBV19 and TRBJ1-4, with a possible D match to TRBD1 (6 bases). This CDR3 is 14 amino acids long. Germline lookup yields CDR1 LNHDA and CDR2 SQIVND (reference sequence). V lost 5 bases to trimming and J lost 6 bases, with 13 bases between them. DNA for the CDR3: TGTGCCAGTAGTCGCTCGACAGGTTATGAAAAACTGTTTTTT. It encodes CASSRSTGYEKLFF.

This clone showed up just a few times. The CDR3 nucleotides are TGTGCCAGCAGCCTGGCGTCGGCTAGCGGGCGAGAGACCCAGTACTTC. Translation: CASSLASASGRETQYF. This chain connects TRBV6-2 or TRBV6-3 to TRBJ2-5, with 8 positions matching TRBD2. Unmatched junction bases numbered 13, after V lost 6 bases and J lost 4 bases. Germline assignment: CDR1 MNHEY and CDR2 SVGEGT. This CDR3 is built from 16 residues.

The chain combines TRBV6-5 with TRBJ1-1; TRBD1 might be the D (5 bases). Germline V gene data show CDR1 as MNHEY and CDR2 as SVGAGI. CDR3 size: 14 residues. V dropped 6 bases and J dropped 4 bases, with 15 bases sitting between them. The CDR3 nucleotides read TGTGCCAGCAGAAGGGAGGGGCACGTCACTGAAGCTTTCTTT. Translating gives CASRREGHVTEAFF.

This clone has just one count. V gene TRBV7-2 combines with J gene TRBJ2-1, with TRBD2 matching 10 bases. Trimming took 2 bases from V and 8 from J; bases not matched to a gene: 12. The CDR3 totals 17 residues. Looked up from germline, CDR1 is SGHTA and CDR2 is FQGNSA. CDR3 sequence reads: CASSLPTSGPPIDEQFF. The CDR3 region has the DNA TGTGCCAGCAGCTTACCGACTAGCGGGCCCCCCATCGATGAGCAGTTCTTC.